A selection of T cell receptor beta chains follows, all from one sample in a study of beta chain features in type 1 diabetes. Profiling relied on immunoSEQ multiplex PCR, and the TCRdb table lists in-frame clones only, not all of them. The sample lists approximately 250,000 clones, approximately 16% occurring once. The material sequenced was naive CD4+ T cells from blood. These receptors came from a man aged 30 to 45 with type 1 diabetes. Both conserved end residues are trimmed from each CDR3. A D gene is named only where the DNA matches it firmly.

v_call	d_call	j_call	cdr3_aa
TRBV11-2	NA	TRBJ2-6	ASSPNSGANVLT
TRBV7-2	TRBD2	TRBJ2-3	ASSFAGGTDTQY
TRBV7-9	NA	TRBJ2-5	ASSPGRQTEETQY
TRBV28	NA	TRBJ2-3	ASSLQSGDTQY
TRBV5-4	TRBD2	TRBJ2-1	ASSYKAGDNEQF
TRBV10-3	NA	TRBJ2-5	AIRGTGETQY
TRBV4-1	NA	TRBJ2-7	ASSHAGSSYEQY
TRBV13	NA	TRBJ2-1	ASSLGGYNEQF
TRBV7-9	NA	TRBJ2-5	ASSQGGKETQY
TRBV11-2	NA	TRBJ2-5	ASSFARVRETQY
TRBV7-9	NA	TRBJ2-7	ASSREKGGHEQY
TRBV30	NA	TRBJ2-5	AWSRGGGEETQY
TRBV6-1	NA	TRBJ2-1	ASRRESSSYNEQF
TRBV6-5	NA	TRBJ2-1	ASGPTIRSYNEQF
TRBV29-1	NA	TRBJ1-5	SVAWTDSNQPQH
TRBV28	NA	TRBJ2-7	ASVFAYEQY
TRBV9	NA	TRBJ1-1	ASSVGSAVGTAF
TRBV29-1	NA	TRBJ1-1	SVLGTEAF
TRBV14	TRBD2	TRBJ2-1	ASSHTSGRRSYNEQF
TRBV29-1	NA	TRBJ2-3	SVRVTGTDTQY
TRBV7-2	TRBD2	TRBJ2-1	ASSLLSGRTSYNEQF
TRBV5-1	TRBD2	TRBJ2-3	ASSLPSGRARDTQY
TRBV30	TRBD1	TRBJ2-5	SWSQLPHRGLQETQY
TRBV9	NA	TRBJ2-2	ASSVPGKHQELF
TRBV15	TRBD2	TRBJ2-3	ATSRDLSGRGTDTQY
TRBV4-3	NA	TRBJ1-5	ASSQGFSKNQPQH
TRBV28	NA	TRBJ2-1	ASSLISLGKNEQF
TRBV7-6	NA	TRBJ1-2	ASSNLYRNYGYT
TRBV7-9	NA	TRBJ1-1	ASSFSENTEAF
TRBV2	NA	TRBJ2-3	ASGAATREDTQY
TRBV27	TRBD2	TRBJ2-1	ASSLERATGGRYNEQF
TRBV20-1	TRBD1	TRBJ2-5	SAKGAETQY
TRBV30	TRBD1	TRBJ1-5	ANSQGAGQPQH
TRBV2	NA	TRBJ2-3	ASSSADTQY
TRBV30	NA	TRBJ1-2	AWSVQTYSIYGYT
TRBV28	TRBD2	TRBJ2-3	ASGTSGKADTQY
TRBV9	NA	TRBJ2-3	ASSGQGGTDTQY
TRBV7-2	TRBD1	TRBJ2-5	ASSRQGIQETQY
TRBV5-4	NA	TRBJ2-7	ASSSDIFSYEQY
TRBV9	TRBD2	TRBJ2-5	ANRLAGTQETQY
TRBV7-9	NA	TRBJ2-7	ASSSLGDSSYEQY
TRBV2	NA	TRBJ1-4	ASSEDLGSLP
TRBV7-2	TRBD1	TRBJ1-3	ASSPQGSGHGNTIY
TRBV29-1	NA	TRBJ1-4	SVRQIEKLF
TRBV14	NA	TRBJ2-2	ASSQVVNANTGELF
TRBV15	NA	TRBJ2-1	ATSRSPGGTYNEQF
TRBV9	NA	TRBJ1-2	ASSVALSGTGGYT
TRBV29-1	NA	TRBJ2-7	SVGGVTEQY
TRBV29-1	NA	TRBJ2-3	SASRGSDTQY
TRBV5-4	TRBD1	TRBJ1-4	ASSPQTGDANEKLF
TRBV28	NA	TRBJ2-7	ASSFSWSYEQY
TRBV25-1	NA	TRBJ1-3	ASSDSISGNTIY
TRBV5-6	NA	TRBJ2-1	ASSAGGILNEQF
TRBV29-1	NA	TRBJ2-1	SVTPDVYQF
TRBV2	NA	TRBJ2-1	ASSVDMGNEQF
TRBV9	NA	TRBJ2-1	ASSVGPTQGDEQF
TRBV18	NA	TRBJ1-2	ASSPTGFDYGYT